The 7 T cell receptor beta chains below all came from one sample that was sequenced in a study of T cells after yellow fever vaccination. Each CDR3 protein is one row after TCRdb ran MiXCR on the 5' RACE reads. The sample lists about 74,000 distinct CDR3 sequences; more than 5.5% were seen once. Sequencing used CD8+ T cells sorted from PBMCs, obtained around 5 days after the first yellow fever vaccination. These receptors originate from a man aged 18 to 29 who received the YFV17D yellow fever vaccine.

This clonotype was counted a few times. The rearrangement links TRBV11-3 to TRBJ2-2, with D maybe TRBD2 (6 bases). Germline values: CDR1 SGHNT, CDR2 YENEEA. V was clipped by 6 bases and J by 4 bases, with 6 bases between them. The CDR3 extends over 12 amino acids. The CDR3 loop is CASRGGTGELFF. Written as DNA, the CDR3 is TGTGCCAGCAGGGGGGGCACCGGGGAGCTGTTTTTT.

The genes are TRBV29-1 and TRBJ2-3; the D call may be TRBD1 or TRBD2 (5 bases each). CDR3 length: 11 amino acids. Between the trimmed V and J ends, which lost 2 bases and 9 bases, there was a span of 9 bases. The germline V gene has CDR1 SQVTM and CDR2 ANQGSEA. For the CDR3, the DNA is TGCAGCGTTGAACTGGGGGAAACGCAGTATTTT. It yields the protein CSVELGETQYF.

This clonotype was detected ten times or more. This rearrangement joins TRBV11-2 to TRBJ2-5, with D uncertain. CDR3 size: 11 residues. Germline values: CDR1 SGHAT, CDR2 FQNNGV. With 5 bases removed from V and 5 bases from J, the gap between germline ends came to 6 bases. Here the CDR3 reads CASSPQETQYF. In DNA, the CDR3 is TGTGCCAGCAGCCCTCAGGAGACCCAGTACTTC.

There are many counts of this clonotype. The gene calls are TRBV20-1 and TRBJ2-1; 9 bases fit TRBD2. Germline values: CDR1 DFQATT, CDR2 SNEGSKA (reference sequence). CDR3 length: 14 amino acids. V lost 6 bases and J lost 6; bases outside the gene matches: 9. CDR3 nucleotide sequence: TGCAGTGCACGAGAGCGGGGGGCTCTCAATGAGCAGTTCTTC. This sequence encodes CSARERGALNEQFF.

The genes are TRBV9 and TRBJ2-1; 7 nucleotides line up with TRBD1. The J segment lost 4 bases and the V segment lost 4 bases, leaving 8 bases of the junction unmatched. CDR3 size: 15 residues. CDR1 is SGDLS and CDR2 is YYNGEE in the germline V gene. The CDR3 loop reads CASSPHRGPYNEQFF. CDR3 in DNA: TGTGCCAGCAGCCCCCACAGGGGACCTTACAATGAGCAGTTCTTC.

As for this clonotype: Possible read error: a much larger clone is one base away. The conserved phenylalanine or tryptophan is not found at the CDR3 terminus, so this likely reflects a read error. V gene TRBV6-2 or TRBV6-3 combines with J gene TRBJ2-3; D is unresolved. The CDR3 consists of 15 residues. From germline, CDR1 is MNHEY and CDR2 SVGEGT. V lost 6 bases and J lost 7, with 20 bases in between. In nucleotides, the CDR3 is TGTGCCAGCAGCGCGGACCGTGTTTGGGTGCATACGCAGTATTTA. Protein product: CASSADRVWVHTQYL.

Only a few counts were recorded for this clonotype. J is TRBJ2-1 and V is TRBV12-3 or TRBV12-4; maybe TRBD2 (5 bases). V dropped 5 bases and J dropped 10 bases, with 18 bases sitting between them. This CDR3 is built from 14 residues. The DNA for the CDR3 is TGTGCCAGCAGTCCCGGGCCCCCTACTAGGGAGCAGTTCTTC. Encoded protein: CASSPGPPTREQFF.